Presented here are 27 T cell receptor beta chains from one specimen sequenced in a study of patients and donors after allogeneic stem cell transplantation. One entry per CDR3 protein results from TCRdb running MiXCR on the RT-PCR reads. The table records hundreds of thousands of distinct CDR3 sequences, under 20% of them present only once. The specimen sequenced was blood, either unsorted or a sorted T cell fraction (not recorded which). These receptors came from a human donor who was either an allogeneic HSCT recipient or a stem cell or donor lymphocyte infusion donor (not recorded which). It is not recorded whose cells these are; they may come from a transplant donor.

This clonotype was observed at least ten times. The chain links TRBV5-1 to TRBJ2-1, with D unresolved. V lost 4 bases and J 12 bases, leaving 17 bases between the germline ends. Per the germline V gene, CDR1 is SGHRS and CDR2 is YFSETQ. This CDR3 has 13 amino acids. The CDR3 bases are TGCGCCAGCAGCATCCAATCCGGTCCCTGGCAGTTCTTC. It yields the protein CASSIQSGPWQFF.

On this clonotype itself: A much larger clone is a single base away; this may be a read error. This CDR3 fails to terminate in the conserved phenylalanine or tryptophan, so it likely reflects a read error. V usage is TRBV12-3 or TRBV12-4 and J usage is TRBJ1-5; D possibly corresponds to TRBD1 (5 bases). The CDR3 runs to 12 residues. V was clipped by 7 bases and J by 3 bases, with 7 bases between them. CDR3 amino acids: CASTRDNQPQHS. The CDR3 DNA reads TGTGCCAGCACCAGGGACAATCAGCCCCAGCATTCT.

This chain links TRBV12-3 or TRBV12-4 with TRBJ2-4; D possibly corresponds to TRBD1 (5 bases). V lost 6 bases and J 0 bases, leaving 12 bases between the germline ends. The CDR3 is made up of 15 amino acids. Here the CDR3 DNA reads TGTGCCAGCAGCCGAGGACAATTAGCCAAAAACATTCAGTACTTC. As protein: CASSRGQLAKNIQYF.

The chain links TRBV7-8 to TRBJ2-2; weak D call: TRBD1 (5 bases). The V end was cut by 5 bases, the J end by 7 bases, with 14 bases between. Germline loops: CDR1 SGHVS, CDR2 FQNEAQ. This CDR3 has 14 residues. The CDR3 here is CASSPGPRSGELFF. CDR3 DNA: TGTGCCAGCAGCCCAGGGCCGAGGAGCGGGGAGCTGTTTTTT.

The J gene is TRBJ1-2, the V gene TRBV4-2; TRBD1 might be the D (5 bases). Germline V lookup: CDR1 LGHNA, CDR2 YNFKEQ. The CDR3 has 20 amino acids. V was trimmed by 0 bases and J by 6 bases, leaving 29 bases between them. The DNA for the CDR3 is TGTGCCAGCAGCCAAGATCTGCCCATGGCAGGGAATGGGTTTGAGGATGGCTACACCTTC. Protein product: CASSQDLPMAGNGFEDGYTF.

This clonotype was counted ten times or more. CDR3 region: CASCRDIYNSPLHF. The CDR3 DNA sequence: TGTGCCAGCTGCCGGGACATTTATAATTCACCCCTCCACTTT. V usage is TRBV7-9 and J usage is TRBJ1-6, with D possibly TRBD1 on 6 matching bases. This CDR3 is built from 14 residues. Trimming pared 8 bases from V and 4 bases from J, leaving 12 bases between. The germline gives CDR1 SEHNR, CDR2 FQNEAQ (reference sequence).

The rearrangement joins TRBV12-3 or TRBV12-4 to TRBJ1-1, with D uncertain. V lost 5 bases and J 5 bases, leaving 12 bases between the germline ends. This CDR3 is built from 13 residues. This CDR3 reads CASSRAARTEAFF. In DNA form, the CDR3 reads TGTGCCAGCAGTCGGGCGGCGAGGACTGAAGCTTTCTTT.

This clonotype was detected only a few times. The J gene is TRBJ2-3, the V gene TRBV20-1, with 7 bases that match TRBD2. The germline gives CDR1 DFQATT, CDR2 SNEGSKA (reference sequence). CDR3 length equals 14 residues. Trimming at V came to 3 bases and at J to 2 bases, leaving 5 bases not matched to a gene. The CDR3 nucleotides read TGCAGTGCTAGGGGCGGGAGCCCCACAGATACGCAGTATTTT. Protein: CSARGGSPTDTQYF.

This clonotype was counted only a few times. The chain recombines TRBV7-9 with TRBJ2-7; 10 nucleotides align to TRBD1. CDR1 is SEHNR and CDR2 is FQNEAQ in the germline V gene (reference sequence). This CDR3 is built from 14 residues. The J segment lost 6 bases and the V segment lost 3 bases, leaving 5 bases of the junction unmatched. The CDR3 loop reads CASSLQGQGSEQYF. CDR3 bases: TGTGCCAGCAGCTTGCAGGGACAGGGGTCCGAGCAGTACTTC.

The gene calls are TRBV15 and TRBJ2-2; 10 positions agree with TRBD1. Germline V gene sequence: CDR1 LNHNV, CDR2 YYDKDF (reference sequence). Germline trimming cut 6 bases from V and 6 bases from J; bases unmatched to any gene: 13. CDR3 length: 17 amino acids. CDR3 region: CATRTGQGRTGAGELFF. The CDR3 DNA reads TGTGCCACCAGAACGGGACAGGGGAGAACGGGGGCCGGGGAGCTGTTTTTT.

A few counts support this clonotype. V usage is TRBV6-5 and J usage is TRBJ2-2; D is unresolved. CDR1 is MNHEY and CDR2 is SVGAGI in the germline V gene. The CDR3 runs 13 residues. The V end lost 2 bases, the J end lost 5 bases, and 6 bases lay between the germline ends. The CDR3, as DNA: TGTGCCAGCAGTTACCGAAAGACCGGGGAGCTGTTTTTT. It codes for CASSYRKTGELFF.

This clonotype showed up many times. V usage is TRBV12-3 or TRBV12-4 and J usage is TRBJ2-1; D remains unclear. V was clipped by 3 bases and J by 6 bases, with 6 bases between them. The CDR3 has 12 residues. The CDR3 loop is CASSFSTNEQFF. As DNA, the CDR3 is TGTGCCAGCAGTTTCAGTACCAATGAGCAGTTCTTC.

In its sample, this clonotype was seen a few times. This rearrangement joins TRBV7-3 to TRBJ2-2; TRBD2 matches at 9 bases. J was trimmed by 7 bases and V by 6 bases; bases with no gene match: 24. Germline V gene data show CDR1 as SGHTA and CDR2 as FQGTGA. The CDR3 contains 20 residues. CDR3 sequence (DNA): TGTGCCAGCAGGCCTGTTAGTCGGCGGGAGGGCCACCAAGGTATCGGGGAGCTGTTTTTT. Its translation is CASRPVSRREGHQGIGELFF.

The genes are TRBV18 and TRBJ2-7; 8 bases map to TRBD1. This CDR3 comprises 14 residues. The V gene end was trimmed by 2 bases and the J gene end by 4 bases; junction bases not matched to a gene: 4. CDR1 is KGHSH and CDR2 is LQKENI in the germline V gene. For the CDR3, the DNA is TGTGCCAGCTCACCATCGGACAGGGCATACGAGCAGTACTTC. Protein sequence: CASSPSDRAYEQYF. Full variable domain (rest looked up from reference TRBV18 and TRBJ2-7): NAGVMQNPRHLVRRRGQEARLRCSPMKGHSHVYWYRQLPEEGLKFMVYLQKENIIDESGMPKERFSAEFPKEGPSILRIQQVVRGDSAAYFCASSPSDRAYEQYFGPGTRLTVT.

The gene calls are TRBV10-3 and TRBJ2-1; weak D call: TRBD2 (5 bases). Germline loops: CDR1 ENHRY, CDR2 SYGVKD. The CDR3 totals 17 residues. The V end lost 0 bases, the J end lost 0 bases, and 12 bases lay between the germline ends. This CDR3 reads CAISESFGGSSYNEQFF. The CDR3 DNA follows: TGTGCCATCAGTGAGTCGTTCGGTGGGAGCTCCTACAATGAGCAGTTCTTC.

The J gene is TRBJ2-6, the V gene TRBV20-1, with no clear D. The CDR3 has 15 residues. V was trimmed by 3 bases and J by 0 bases, leaving 9 bases between them. CDR1 DFQATT and CDR2 SNEGSKA come from the germline V gene (reference sequence). The CDR3 is CSARSTDSGANVLTF. As DNA, the CDR3 is TGCAGTGCTAGGTCCACGGACTCTGGGGCCAACGTCCTGACTTTC.

The table lists this clonotype with a few counts. This chain links TRBV4-1 with TRBJ1-2, with TRBD1 identical over 8 bases. This CDR3 is built from 17 residues. Germline V gene sequence: CDR1 MGHRA, CDR2 YSYEKL. Trimming removed 4 bases from V and 0 bases from J; junction bases left unmatched: 10. CDR3 loop: CASSRPRQGTANYGYTF. The CDR3 bases are TGCGCCAGCAGCCGACCGAGACAGGGGACGGCTAACTATGGCTACACCTTC.

The chain has TRBV5-1 and TRBJ2-3; 16 bases line up with TRBD2. CDR3 size: 16 residues. Trimming cost V 4 bases and J 5 bases; bases outside gene matches: 4. From germline, CDR1 is SGHRS and CDR2 YFSETQ. The CDR3: CASSTGLAGGLDTQYF. The DNA for the CDR3 is TGCGCCAGCAGCACGGGACTAGCGGGAGGGTTAGATACGCAGTATTTT.

J is TRBJ1-2 and V is TRBV9; tentative D call: TRBD1 (6 bases). This CDR3 has 15 amino acids. From germline, CDR1 is SGDLS and CDR2 YYNGEE. Trimming shortened V by 2 bases and J by 14 bases, and 25 bases separated the two germline ends. The CDR3 spells CASSVSPGTKSASTF. The CDR3 bases are TGTGCCAGCAGCGTGTCGCCCGGGACAAAATCAGCGTCGACCTTC.

This clonotype was observed a few times. DNA of the CDR3: TGTGCCAGCAGCCAGGGCAGGTTTGAAGCTTTCTTT. It codes for CASSQGRFEAFF. J is TRBJ1-1 and V is TRBV3-1; D uncertain. The CDR3 loop spans 12 amino acids. Between the trimmed V and J ends, which lost 3 bases and 7 bases, there was a span of 9 bases. Germline lookup yields CDR1 LGHDT and CDR2 YNNKEL (reference sequence).

This clonotype was counted a few times. The CDR3 DNA reads as TGTGCCAGCAGTTCCGGGGGGCACTCAATCCAATATAATTCACCCCTCCACTTT. Translated, it gives CASSSGGHSIQYNSPLHF. This rearrangement joins TRBV27 to TRBJ1-6; TRBD1 might be the D (6 bases). Germline CDR1 MNHEY, CDR2 SMNVEV (reference sequence). The CDR3 length is 18 residues. Trimming took off 4 bases at V and 4 bases at J, with 20 bases between the two ends.

This clonotype was recorded once. The gene calls are TRBV12-3 or TRBV12-4 and TRBJ2-1; the D is unclear. This CDR3 has 15 amino acids. The V end was cut by 8 bases, the J end by 2 bases, with 16 bases between. The CDR3 nucleotides read TGTGCCAGCGGACCGACTCCCCTAGCCTACAATGAGCAGTTCTTC. It encodes CASGPTPLAYNEQFF.

This clonotype was observed a few times. The chain combines TRBV7-3 with TRBJ2-1; perhaps TRBD2 as D (7 bases). The length of the CDR3 is 15 residues. Germline lookup yields CDR1 SGHTA and CDR2 FQGTGA. V lost 2 bases to trimming and J lost 4 bases, with 12 bases between them. In nucleotides, the CDR3 is TGTGCCAGCAGCTTATGGGGGGGCGAGTACAATGAGCAGTTCTTC. As protein: CASSLWGGEYNEQFF.

This clonotype has only a few counts. This chain uses TRBV6-1 with TRBJ2-3; 7 bases line up with TRBD1. The germline gives CDR1 MNHNS, CDR2 SASEGT. The CDR3 loop spans 14 amino acids. After removal of 6 bases from V and 2 bases from J, the junction contained 5 bases not matched to a gene. CDR3 nucleotides: TGTGCCAGCAGGAGAGGGACAGACACAGATACGCAGTATTTT. It encodes CASRRGTDTDTQYF.

This clonotype was recorded at least ten times. The V call is TRBV5-1, the J call TRBJ2-2; 7 bases align to TRBD2. This CDR3 has 15 residues. Per the germline V gene, CDR1 is SGHRS and CDR2 is YFSETQ. The V segment lost 4 bases and the J segment 4 bases; nucleotides outside the gene matches: 7. This CDR3 reads CASSVRDYLTGELFF. CDR3 sequence (DNA): TGCGCCAGCAGCGTCCGGGACTACCTCACCGGGGAGCTGTTTTTT.

A few counts support this clonotype. J is TRBJ1-5 and V is TRBV6-1, with D possibly matching TRBD1 (5 bases). The germline CDR1 and CDR2 sequences are MNHNS and SASEGT. The CDR3 consists of 15 residues. Trimming removed 6 bases at V and 0 bases at J, with 12 bases between. The CDR3 coding sequence is TGTGCCAGCAGCCCCGGGGGATATAGCAATCAGCCCCAGCATTTT. Translation gives CASSPGGYSNQPQHF.

The chain employs TRBV20-1 and TRBJ2-1; 9 nucleotides line up with TRBD2. Losses at the gene ends were 6 bases for V and 5 bases for J; bases not matched to a gene: 11. The CDR3 length is 15 residues. Germline lookup yields CDR1 DFQATT and CDR2 SNEGSKA (reference sequence). The CDR3 reads CSAPYPGLAHNEQFF. In nucleotides, the CDR3 is TGCAGTGCCCCTTACCCGGGACTAGCTCACAATGAGCAGTTCTTC.